This note documents a single TCR beta chain sequence. Germline trimming cut 4 bases from V and 6 bases from J; bases unmatched to any gene: 14. From germline, CDR1 is LGHDT and CDR2 YNNKEL (reference sequence). The CDR3 runs to 17 residues. The sample belongs to a study of molecular identifiers for immune sequencing clone quantification. Overall study: Four of five RNA aliquots from approximately 20,000 or 98,000 naive CD8 T cells were sequenced.

Listed TCR primers and previously described methods were used for bulk TCR libraries. TCRdb redid the calling of the PCR reads with MiXCR, one entry per CDR3 protein. The sample records roughly 90,000 distinct CDR3 sequences, around 19% being singletons. This chain connects TRBV3-1 to TRBJ2-2, with 7 bases fitting TRBD2. The sequenced sample consisted of naive CD8+ T cells from blood, with Jurkat cell RNA spiked in. Regarding subset: FACS-sorted CD8+CD4-CCR7+CD45RA+ naive T cells. The clonotype was recovered from a human donor in good health. Some libraries in this study had Jurkat cell RNA spiked in. The CDR3 region is CASSPPRGGALPGELFF. The CDR3 DNA sequence: TGTGCCAGCAGCCCCCCTCGGGGAGGGGCGCTCCCCGGGGAGCTGTTTTTT.